This entry is about one T cell receptor beta chain. Its matching antigen is unknown. Deep-level settings were used for running the assay. TCRdb's copy holds only in-frame clones and misses some; the assay was immunoSEQ multiplex PCR. The sample includes around 700,000 clones, 73% of them seen just once. The entry originates in a study of shared clonotypes between healthy human individuals. Regarding the study as a whole: Incomplete sequencing of sorted subsets was indicated by rarefaction despite large depth.

Deletions cut 8 bases from V and 7 bases from J, with 11 bases between. Germline values: CDR1 WSHSY, CDR2 SAAADI. The length of the CDR3 is 11 residues. V and J are TRBV10-2 and TRBJ2-5; D might be TRBD2 (6 bases). The specimen was memory CD4+ T cells sorted from blood. Subset indicated: CD45RA-negative fraction. The clonotype comes from a woman in her thirties in good health. CDR3 amino acids: CASGGTGTQYF. Written as DNA, the CDR3 is TGCGCCAGCGGGGGGACGGGGACCCAGTACTTC.